A single sample gave rise to the 17 T cell receptor beta chains below, sequenced in a study of a mutant IDH1 vaccine in newly diagnosed glioma. This table comes from immunoSEQ multiplex PCR, and its TCRdb copy is limited to in-frame clones, with some not included. The sample lists tens of thousands of clones, 80% to 90% occurring once. Noted time point: baseline, week 1 (first vaccination visit). The treatment was: pre-vaccination baseline after standard-of-care therapy. The specimen comprised PBMCs, sampled from a glioma patient treated with radiotherapy, temozolomide or both. The receptors derive from a man in his thirties or forties with glioma.

This chain links TRBV6-1 with TRBJ2-3; 9 bases fit TRBD2. V was clipped by 3 bases and J by 1 base; unmatched bases: 5. The CDR3 spans 16 residues. Germline CDR1 MNHNS, CDR2 SASEGT. CDR3 in amino acids: CASSEWRGGGTDTQYF. The CDR3 region has the DNA TGTGCCAGCAGTGAGTGGCGGGGGGGAGGCACAGATACGCAGTATTTT.

The genes are TRBV10-1 and TRBJ2-2; no firm D call. Germline-derived CDR1 and CDR2 are WNHNN and SYGVQD (reference sequence). The V end lost 7 bases, the J end lost 6 bases, and 9 bases lay between the germline ends. The CDR3 contains 12 residues. For the CDR3, the DNA is TGCGCCAGCATGGGTTTTGCCGGGGAGCTGTTTTTT. Its translation: CASMGFAGELFF.

This clone was picked up one time. The V gene is TRBV30, the J gene TRBJ2-5; 7 bases agree with TRBD1. Germline assignment: CDR1 GTSNPN and CDR2 SVGIG (reference sequence). V shed 1 base, J shed 0 bases, and the junction held 8 bases outside the gene matches. This CDR3 is 16 amino acids long. In nucleotides, the CDR3 is TGTGCCTGGAGTGCTGGACACAGGGGATACCAAGAGACCCAGTACTTC. This codes for CAWSAGHRGYQETQYF.

The CDR3: CASREMNYGYTF. CDR3 sequence (DNA): TGTGCCAGCAGAGAAATGAACTATGGCTACACCTTC. V is TRBV6-5 and J is TRBJ1-2, with D unclear. This CDR3 has 12 amino acids. Germline values: CDR1 MNHEY, CDR2 SVGAGI. V gave up 6 bases and J gave up 2 bases, with 7 bases separating them.

The chain uses TRBV27 and TRBJ1-6; D gene ambiguous. This CDR3 has 11 residues. Between the trimmed V and J ends, which lost 7 bases and 6 bases, there was a span of 4 bases. Germline V gene lookup returns CDR1 MNHEY and CDR2 SMNVEV (reference sequence). The CDR3 reads CASKSNSPLHF. The CDR3 nucleotides read TGTGCCAGCAAAAGTAATTCACCCCTCCACTTT.

CDR3 loop: CASSLGPRQGRNSPLHF. The CDR3, as DNA: TGTGCCAGCAGCTTAGGCCCCAGACAGGGTCGTAATTCACCCCTCCACTTT. This chain connects TRBV11-2 to TRBJ1-6, with 7 positions matching TRBD1. Losses at the gene ends were 1 base for V and 6 bases for J; bases not matched to a gene: 9. The germline gives CDR1 SGHAT, CDR2 FQNNGV. The CDR3 totals 17 residues.

The rearrangement uses TRBV7-9 and TRBJ1-2; possibly TRBD1 for D (6 bases). The germline V and J ends were trimmed by 3 bases and 5 bases, with 13 bases remaining between them. CDR1 and CDR2 from the germline V gene are SEHNR and FQNEAQ (reference sequence). The CDR3 has 14 residues. CDR3 sequence (DNA): TGTGCCAGCAGCTTCCAGGCAGGGGTATATGGCTACACCTTC. It is translated as CASSFQAGVYGYTF.

V and J are TRBV9 and TRBJ2-1; D is unresolved. CDR1 and CDR2 from the germline V gene are SGDLS and YYNGEE. With 3 bases removed from V and 10 bases from J, the gap between germline ends came to 14 bases. This CDR3 has 13 residues. CDR3 sequence reads: CASSEPRGWEQFF. The CDR3 DNA sequence: TGTGCCAGCAGCGAGCCCCGTGGCTGGGAGCAGTTCTTC. Looking up the rest from reference TRBV9 and TRBJ2-1 gives the full variable domain: DSGVTQTPKHLITATGQRVTLRCSPRSGDLSVYWYQQSLDQGLQFLIQYYNGEERAKGNILERFSAQQFPDLHSELNLSSLELGDSALYFCASSEPRGWEQFFGPGTRLTVL.

The chain joins TRBV6-6 to TRBJ2-7, with TRBD1 matching 8 bases. Germline values: CDR1 MNHNY, CDR2 SVGAGI (reference sequence). The CDR3 covers 13 residues. With V trimmed by 6 bases and J by 7 bases, 8 bases remained unmatched. CDR3 DNA: TGTGCCAGCAGCGGACAGGGCCAGGGGGAGCAGTACTTC. Translation: CASSGQGQGEQYF.

The chain employs TRBV10-3 and TRBJ2-5, with 9 bases lining up with TRBD1. CDR1 ENHRY and CDR2 SYGVKD come from the germline V gene. The V segment lost 6 bases and the J segment 4 bases; nucleotides outside the gene matches: 12. The CDR3 is 16 amino acids. Here the CDR3 DNA reads TGTGCCATCAGCACCGGGACAGGGCCGGAGGGAGAGACCCAGTACTTC. Protein product: CAISTGTGPEGETQYF.

The rearrangement joins TRBV9 to TRBJ1-6; a possible D gene is TRBD1 (5 bases). Germline V CDR1 and CDR2: SGDLS, YYNGEE. V was pared by 4 bases and J by 7 bases, with 15 bases between. The CDR3 covers 15 residues. CDR3 coding DNA: TGTGCCAGCAGCAAAACGGGACGCGGGAATTCACCCCTCCACTTT. It is translated as CASSKTGRGNSPLHF.

The chain links TRBV4-1 to TRBJ1-3, with D perhaps matching TRBD1 (6 bases). Deletions cut 1 base from V and 1 base from J, with 11 bases between. The germline V gene encodes CDR1 MGHRA and CDR2 YSYEKL. The length of the CDR3 is 16 residues. In nucleotides, the CDR3 is TGCGCCAGCAGCCAAGCACGAGGGGGATCTGGAAACACCATATATTTT. It codes for CASSQARGGSGNTIYF.

This chain connects TRBV19 to TRBJ1-2; the D gene is possibly TRBD1 (5 bases). This CDR3 region has 13 residues. The germline CDR1 and CDR2 sequences are LNHDA and SQIVND (reference sequence). Trimming stripped 5 bases from V and 5 bases from J, with 12 bases between. The CDR3 is CASSPGTGYGYTF. In nucleotides, the CDR3 is TGTGCCAGTAGTCCCGGGACGGGATATGGCTACACCTTC.

CDR3 coding DNA: TGTGCCAGCAGCGTAGAGGAGACATCTCTTTACAATGAGCAGTTCTTC. It yields the protein CASSVEETSLYNEQFF. The chain carries TRBV9 and TRBJ2-1; D gene uncertain. With 0 bases removed from V and 4 bases from J, the gap between germline ends came to 14 bases. Germline V lookup: CDR1 SGDLS, CDR2 YYNGEE. The CDR3 is made up of 16 amino acids.

This clone showed up just a few times. This chain joins TRBV6-6 and TRBJ1-1; D gene uncertain. The CDR3 sequence is 15 residues long. V lost 2 bases and J lost 4, with 14 bases in between. In germline, CDR1 is MNHNY, CDR2 SVGAGI (reference sequence). The CDR3 is CASSYRGVAGTEAFF. The CDR3 region has the DNA TGTGCCAGCAGTTACCGCGGGGTGGCGGGCACTGAAGCTTTCTTT.

This clone was recorded a few times. The chain is built from TRBV2 and TRBJ2-2, with D perhaps matching TRBD1 (6 bases). This CDR3 is 13 amino acids long. Deletions cut 11 bases from V and 0 bases from J, with 10 bases between. The germline V gene encodes CDR1 SNHLY and CDR2 FYNNEI. This CDR3 reads CAEGQTNTGELFF. DNA for the CDR3: TGTGCCGAGGGACAAACGAACACCGGGGAGCTGTTTTTT.

The rearrangement links TRBV19 to TRBJ1-1; a possible D gene is TRBD1 (6 bases). CDR1 LNHDA and CDR2 SQIVND come from the germline V gene (reference sequence). CDR3 length: 14 residues. Trimming cost V 5 bases and J 7 bases, with 17 bases left between them. CDR3 sequence reads: CASSSRRGGFEAFF. CDR3 DNA sequence: TGTGCCAGTAGTTCAAGAAGGGGGGGTTTTGAAGCTTTCTTT. The entire variable domain, with the rest obtained from reference TRBV19 and TRBJ1-1, is as follows: DGGITQSPKYLFRKEGQNVTLSCEQNLNHDAMYWYRQDPGQGLRLIYYSQIVNDFQKGDIAEGYSVSREKKESFPLTVTSAQKNPTAFYLCASSSRRGGFEAFFGQGTRLTVV.